A single T cell receptor (beta chain) is shown here with its context. Its target is not known. Using immunoSEQ multiplex PCR, the repertoire was profiled, and TCRdb retains in-frame clones only, with some absent. The sample carries tens of thousands of clones, approximately 88% recorded once. These data are taken from a study of graft-versus-host responses after intestinal transplantation. Trimming at V came to 1 base and at J to 4 bases, leaving 6 bases not matched to a gene. There are 16 residues in the CDR3. The V gene's germline CDR1 is MGHRA and CDR2 YSYEKL. The sample in question was unstimulated CD8+ T cells sorted from spleen or lymph node cells, obtained before intestinal transplant. V gene TRBV4-1 combines with J gene TRBJ2-3; 9 bases line up with TRBD2. This receptor was taken from a human donor who received an intestinal transplant. The CDR3 here is CASSQGPAGGPDTQYF. The CDR3 DNA reads TGCGCCAGCAGCCAAGGGCCAGCGGGAGGACCAGATACGCAGTATTTT.